The 17 T cell receptor beta chains listed next were all sequenced from one sample in a study of HIV-infected patients and healthy controls. No cell fractionation was done, so the repertoire covers all unsorted peripheral blood T cells. Alpha and beta constant-region primers primed reverse transcription of around 500 ng RNA. Each of the alpha and beta chains got its own library through chain-specific third strand synthesis with indices. TCRdb reanalysed the 5' RACE reads using MiXCR and keeps one entry per CDR3 protein. The sample consists of 7,500 or so distinct CDR3 sequences, about 9.1% of them appearing once. The material sequenced was blood, taken before antiretroviral therapy. The receptors come from an adult with HIV infection.

This clonotype turned up a few times. DNA for the CDR3: TGTGCCAGCAGCCTCGGACAGGCCCTAAATAAAGTGACCCAGTACTTC. Translating gives CASSLGQALNKVTQYF. The chain links TRBV6-5 to TRBJ2-5, with 7 bases matching TRBD1. The CDR3 spans 16 residues. Germline lookup yields CDR1 MNHEY and CDR2 SVGAGI. After removal of 6 bases from V and 7 bases from J, the junction contained 17 bases not matched to a gene.

This clonotype is medium-sized by share. The V call is TRBV19, the J call TRBJ1-5; D is perhaps TRBD1 (6 bases). Germline V gene data show CDR1 as LNHDA and CDR2 as SQIVND (reference sequence). The CDR3 spans 15 residues. V was cut by 7 bases and J by 0 bases, with 13 bases left in between. Written as DNA, the CDR3 is TGTGCCAGTATTCCAGGGGCGACTAGCAATCAGCCCCAGCATTTT. It encodes CASIPGATSNQPQHF.

This sequence joins TRBV7-2 and TRBJ1-1; D gene ambiguous. Looked up from germline, CDR1 is SGHTA and CDR2 is FQGNSA. Deletions cut 1 base from V and 1 base from J, with 7 bases between. CDR3 length: 14 amino acids. CDR3 bases: TGTGCCAGCAGCTTAGGAGCCTCGAACACTGAAGCTTTCTTT. Translating gives CASSLGASNTEAFF.

This clonotype was detected many times. The chain has TRBV12-3 or TRBV12-4 and TRBJ2-5; D not certain. CDR3 length equals 13 residues. The V end was cut by 5 bases, the J end by 5 bases, with 12 bases between. Here the CDR3 reads CASSKWLSETQYF. The DNA of the CDR3 is TGTGCCAGCAGTAAATGGTTATCGGAGACCCAGTACTTC.

The table lists this clonotype with many counts. V usage is TRBV20-1 and J usage is TRBJ2-2; 8 nucleotides line up with TRBD1. The CDR3 runs 15 residues. J lost 5 bases, V lost 6 bases, and 11 bases had no gene match. CDR1 DFQATT and CDR2 SNEGSKA come from the germline V gene (reference sequence). This chain's CDR3 is CSATRDRLTTGELFF. The DNA for the CDR3 is TGCAGTGCCACAAGGGACAGGCTGACGACCGGGGAGCTGTTTTTT.

V gene TRBV7-2 combines with J gene TRBJ2-1; D unresolved. V was shortened by 5 bases and J by 0 bases, with 5 bases between the two germline ends. CDR1 is SGHTA, CDR2 FQGNSA, per germline. This CDR3 has 13 residues. The CDR3 spells CASSLSSYNEQFF. The CDR3 bases are TGTGCCAGCAGCCTAAGCTCCTACAATGAGCAGTTCTTC.

At least ten counts were recorded for this clonotype. The chain is built from TRBV5-4 and TRBJ1-1, with no clear D. The CDR3 is 12 amino acids. CDR1 is SGHNT and CDR2 is YYREEE in the germline V gene (reference sequence). The germline V and J ends were trimmed by 1 base and 8 bases, with 9 bases remaining between them. CDR3 region: CASSLSLGEAFF. The CDR3 DNA follows: TGTGCCAGCAGCTTGTCTTTGGGAGAAGCTTTCTTT.

This clonotype was seen repeatedly, ten times or more. This chain uses TRBV27 with TRBJ1-6; 11 bases fit TRBD1. Germline values: CDR1 MNHEY, CDR2 SMNVEV (reference sequence). The CDR3 is 15 amino acids. V gave up 5 bases and J gave up 7 bases; unmatched junction bases: 4. In DNA, the CDR3 is TGTGCCAGCAGTATGGACAGGGGGCTGAATTCACCCCTCCACTTT. Protein: CASSMDRGLNSPLHF.

There are many counts of this clonotype. This chain joins TRBV29-1 and TRBJ2-1, with 8 bases aligning to TRBD1. V gave up 2 bases and J gave up 6 bases; unmatched junction bases: 15. Germline-derived CDR1 and CDR2 are SQVTM and ANQGSEA. There are 17 residues in the CDR3. The CDR3 sequence: CSVEMRGKTGVPNEQFF. The DNA for the CDR3 is TGCAGCGTTGAAATGAGGGGGAAGACAGGGGTGCCCAATGAGCAGTTCTTC.

This clonotype was counted many times. V usage is TRBV25-1 and J usage is TRBJ1-5; unclear D gene. Germline values: CDR1 MGHDK, CDR2 SYGVNS. V dropped 1 base and J dropped 5 bases, with 3 bases sitting between them. The length of the CDR3 is 12 residues. The CDR3 sequence is CASSEFDQPQHF. DNA of the CDR3: TGTGCCAGCAGTGAATTTGATCAGCCCCAGCATTTT.

This clonotype was counted ten times or more. The V and J genes are TRBV29-1 and TRBJ2-7; D tentatively fits TRBD1 or TRBD2 (5 bases each). Trimming cost V 4 bases and J 1 base, with 11 bases left between them. The CDR3 loop spans 13 amino acids. Per the germline V gene, CDR1 is SQVTM and CDR2 is ANQGSEA. In DNA form, the CDR3 reads TGCAGCGTTGTATCGGGGCAGTCCTACGAGCAGTACTTC. Translating it yields CSVVSGQSYEQYF.

By its share, this clonotype is medium-sized (0.01 to 0.1%). V is TRBV7-9 and J is TRBJ2-1; 11 bases are shared with TRBD2. Germline CDR1 reads SEHNR; CDR2 reads FQNEAQ (reference sequence). The junction had 7 bases not matched to a gene; V was cut back by 5 bases and J by 4 bases. The CDR3 runs 16 residues. CDR3 nucleotide sequence: TGTGCCAGCAGCGATACCGGGACTAGCGGTTACAATGAGCAGTTCTTC. Amino acid sequence: CASSDTGTSGYNEQFF.

The rearrangement uses TRBV11-2 and TRBJ2-5, with D possibly being TRBD1 or TRBD2 (5 bases each). V dropped 5 bases and J dropped 3 bases, with 10 bases sitting between them. Germline-derived CDR1 and CDR2 are SGHAT and FQNNGV. This CDR3 is 13 amino acids long. The CDR3 spells CASSPGTEETQYF. The CDR3 nucleotides are TGTGCCAGCAGCCCTGGGACGGAAGAGACCCAGTACTTC.

Within the sample, this clonotype is medium-sized. The chain links TRBV6-2 or TRBV6-3 to TRBJ2-1; no definite D call. CDR3 length equals 13 residues. CDR1 is MNHEY and CDR2 is SVGEGT in the germline V gene. Deletions cut 2 bases from V and 5 bases from J, with 7 bases between. Here the CDR3 DNA reads TGTGCCAGCAGTTACGGCATAAACAATGAGCAGTTCTTC. Translating gives CASSYGINNEQFF.

This clonotype was recorded at least ten times. The V gene is TRBV5-5, the J gene TRBJ2-1; the match to TRBD1 covers 9 bases. Germline V gives CDR1 SGHKS, CDR2 YYEKEE (reference sequence). The V and J ends lost 4 bases and 1 base, in that order; junction bases with no gene match: 3. The CDR3 has 15 amino acids. Here the CDR3 reads CASSGTGSSYNEQFF. Here the CDR3 DNA reads TGTGCCAGCAGCGGGACAGGGAGTTCCTACAATGAGCAGTTCTTC.

This clonotype occurred many times. The chain carries TRBV6-2 or TRBV6-3 and TRBJ2-7; 7 nucleotides match TRBD2. J lost 9 bases, V lost 5 bases, and 7 bases had no gene match. Germline V gives CDR1 MNHEY, CDR2 SVGEGT. This CDR3 region has 12 residues. The CDR3 region has the DNA TGTGCCAGCAGTACCCAGACGGGGGGGCAGTACTTC. Translating gives CASSTQTGGQYF.

This clonotype has only a few counts. This chain joins TRBV7-6 and TRBJ2-5, with 10 bases that match TRBD1. Germline CDR1 and CDR2: SGHVS and FNYEAQ. CDR3 length equals 17 residues. V gave up 3 bases and J gave up 2 bases; unmatched junction bases: 9. The CDR3 here is CASSFTLGTGEQETQYF. CDR3 in DNA: TGTGCCAGCAGCTTCACCCTTGGGACAGGGGAACAAGAGACCCAGTACTTC. Full variable domain (remainder filled in from reference TRBV7-6 and TRBJ2-5): GAGVSQSPRYKVTKRGQDVALRCDPISGHVSLYWYRQALGQGPEFLTYFNYEAQQDKSGLPNDRFSAERPEGSISTLTIQRTEQRDSAMYRCASSFTLGTGEQETQYFGPGTRLLVL.